This T cell receptor (beta chain) was sequenced during a study of blood T cell repertoires in COVID-19. Study summary: Both acute and convalescent COVID-19 samples were obtained from the United States, Italy and Spain.

The CDR3 has 15 residues. J lost 8 bases, V lost 4 bases, and 9 bases had no gene match. Germline CDR1 SGHRS, CDR2 YFSETQ. Clones were read by immunoSEQ multiplex PCR, and TCRdb kept only the in-frame ones, dropping some. The sample yields 30,000 to 40,000 clones, just over 85% seen once. The sequencing input was peripheral blood. The clonotype was recovered from a human donor in a cohort sampled during active COVID-19. The chain joins TRBV5-1 to TRBJ2-1, with 10 bases fitting TRBD2. CDR3: CASSLSGRFGDEQFF. The CDR3 nucleotides read TGCGCCAGCAGCCTTAGCGGGAGGTTCGGCGATGAGCAGTTCTTC.